This is a list of T cell receptor beta chains from one sample in a study of T cell responses to AZD1222 COVID-19 vaccine. Only in-frame clones appear in the TCRdb table, and some are missing; sequencing was by immunoSEQ multiplex PCR. The sample contains about 140,000 clones, more than 85% of which appear only once. This sample comprised peripheral blood, obtained on day 0 of AZD1222 vaccination. The receptors were gathered from an adult in good health. The CDR3 runs from the conserved cysteine through the conserved F or W. The D gene is left open where the match is weak. Size is stated for part of the rows, as once, few or many counts, or as a class when the clone is expanded.

clone_size	cdr3_length	v_call	d_call	j_call	cdr3_aa	cdr3_nt
.	13	TRBV6-5	.	TRBJ2-3	CASSYLGGDTQYF	TGTGCCAGCAGTTACCTTGGAGGGGATACGCAGTATTTT
.	16	TRBV9	.	TRBJ2-1	CASSVGGLNSYNEQFF	TGTGCCAGCAGCGTAGGCGGGCTCAACTCCTACAATGAGCAGTTCTTC
.	14	TRBV7-2	TRBD1	TRBJ1-5	CASSHGTGEQPQHF	TGTGCCAGCAGCCACGGGACAGGCGAACAGCCCCAGCATTTT
.	15	TRBV2	.	TRBJ1-1	CASSTTTPRDTEAFF	TGTGCCAGCAGTACTACCACTCCGAGGGACACTGAAGCTTTCTTT
.	13	TRBV12-3/TRBV12-4	.	TRBJ1-3	CASSLRAGNTIYF	TGTGCCAGCAGTTTGAGGGCTGGAAACACCATATATTTT
.	17	TRBV5-6	.	TRBJ1-6	CASSFRPGSSYNSPLHF	TGTGCCAGCAGCTTCAGGCCCGGAAGCTCCTATAATTCACCCCTCCACTTT
.	13	TRBV9	TRBD2	TRBJ2-7	CASSGGTSVEQYF	TGTGCCAGCAGCGGAGGGACTAGCGTCGAGCAGTACTTC
.	14	TRBV25-1	TRBD1	TRBJ1-4	CASSGQGEVEKLFF	TGTGCCAGCAGCGGACAGGGCGAGGTTGAAAAACTGTTTTTT
.	14	TRBV19	.	TRBJ1-1	CASSQGYMNTEAFF	TGTGCCAGTAGCCAGGGGTACATGAACACTGAAGCTTTCTTT
.	13	TRBV7-2	.	TRBJ2-1	CASSLGYYNEQFF	TGTGCCAGCAGCTTAGGTTATTACAATGAGCAGTTCTTC
.	14	TRBV7-3	.	TRBJ1-5	CASTLGGLGQPQHF	TGTGCCAGCACCTTAGGGGGGCTCGGTCAGCCCCAGCATTTT
.	15	TRBV2	.	TRBJ1-3	CASRADSYSGNTIYF	TGTGCCAGCAGAGCGGACAGCTACTCTGGAAACACCATATATTTT
.	13	TRBV2	.	TRBJ1-1	CASSEWGAAEAFF	TGTGCCAGCAGTGAATGGGGGGCAGCTGAAGCTTTCTTT
.	15	TRBV2	.	TRBJ2-7	CASSPGRGSSYEQYF	TGTGCCAGCAGCCCGGGGCGGGGTAGCTCCTACGAGCAGTACTTC
.	15	TRBV30	.	TRBJ1-5	CAWSVQEVTDQPQHF	TGTGCCTGGAGTGTACAGGAGGTTACGGATCAGCCCCAGCATTTT
.	14	TRBV9	.	TRBJ1-2	CASSVDPSPRGYTF	TGTGCCAGCAGCGTAGATCCGAGTCCGAGGGGCTACACCTTC
.	12	TRBV2	.	TRBJ1-5	CASSDSNQPQHF	TGTGCCAGCAGTGACAGCAATCAGCCCCAGCATTTT
once	13	TRBV5-4	.	TRBJ2-7	CASRGLGGHEQYF	TGTGCCAGCAGGGGTCTAGGGGGTCACGAGCAGTACTTC
few	15	TRBV9	TRBD1	TRBJ2-3	CASSHQTGATDTQYF	TGTGCCAGCAGCCATCAGACAGGGGCCACAGATACGCAGTATTTT
.	13	TRBV5-4	TRBD1	TRBJ1-2	CASRPGQDYGYTF	TGTGCCAGCAGGCCGGGACAGGACTATGGCTACACCTTC
.	16	TRBV7-2	TRBD2	TRBJ2-2	CASSLVPAGGTGELFF	TGTGCCAGCAGCTTAGTCCCAGCGGGGGGGACCGGGGAGCTGTTTTTT
.	14	TRBV9	TRBD1	TRBJ2-7	CASSESDRAHEQYF	TGTGCCAGCAGCGAAAGTGACAGGGCTCACGAGCAGTACTTC
.	13	TRBV12-3/TRBV12-4	TRBD2	TRBJ2-7	CASTRTSGSKQYF	TGTGCCAGCACCAGGACTAGCGGGAGCAAGCAGTACTTC
.	14	TRBV18	TRBD1	TRBJ1-2	CASLGGGQLYGYTF	TGTGCCAGTCTAGGCGGGGGACAGCTCTATGGCTACACCTTC
once	11	TRBV30	.	TRBJ1-2	CARGEGGGYTF	TGTGCCCGAGGGGAGGGGGGTGGCTACACCTTC
.	16	TRBV21-1	.	TRBJ2-3	CASSPLTTLSTDTQYF	TGTGCCAGCAGTCCCCTGACCACCCTCAGCACAGATACGCAGTATTTT
.	12	TRBV7-8	.	TRBJ1-2	CASAQGNYGYTF	TGTGCCAGTGCACAGGGAAACTATGGCTACACCTTC
.	17	TRBV2	TRBD2	TRBJ2-6	CASSGGTTISGANVLTF	TGTGCCAGCAGTGGAGGGACTACGATCTCTGGGGCCAACGTCCTGACTTTC
.	13	TRBV27	TRBD2	TRBJ2-7	CASSWTRSYEQYF	TGTGCCAGCAGCTGGACTAGGTCCTACGAGCAGTACTTC
few	11	TRBV5-1	.	TRBJ2-1	CASIEGVEQFF	TGCGCCAGCATTGAAGGTGTTGAGCAGTTCTTC
.	15	TRBV4-2	.	TRBJ1-1	CASSRRAAANTEAFF	TGTGCCAGCAGCCGGAGGGCGGCGGCGAACACTGAAGCTTTCTTT
once	15	TRBV5-1	TRBD2	TRBJ2-3	CASSLTSGLTDTQYF	TGCGCCAGCAGCTTGACTAGCGGGTTGACAGATACGCAGTATTTT
.	13	TRBV28	.	TRBJ1-2	CASSFGGNYGYTF	TGTGCCAGCAGTTTCGGGGGGAACTATGGCTACACCTTC
.	12	TRBV7-2	.	TRBJ2-7	CASRADTHEQYF	TGTGCCAGCAGGGCCGACACCCACGAGCAGTACTTC
.	12	TRBV2	.	TRBJ1-5	CASNQHGQPQHF	TGTGCCAGCAACCAGCATGGTCAGCCCCAGCATTTT
few	13	TRBV7-3	.	TRBJ2-7	CASSAAPSGEQYF	TGTGCCAGCAGCGCGGCCCCCTCGGGGGAGCAGTACTTC
once	14	TRBV27	.	TRBJ2-1	CASSLRDSIYEQFF	TGTGCCAGCAGTTTAAGGGACTCCATCTATGAGCAGTTCTTC
.	13	TRBV5-1	TRBD1	TRBJ1-2	CASSSNTGVGYTF	TGCGCCAGCAGCTCGAACACAGGGGTGGGCTACACCTTC
.	13	TRBV14	.	TRBJ2-1	CASSYQTYNEQFF	TGTGCCAGCAGCTATCAGACCTACAATGAGCAGTTCTTC
.	14	TRBV5-1	TRBD2	TRBJ2-7	CASSSHLGRDEQYF	TGCGCCAGCAGCTCCCACCTCGGGAGGGACGAGCAGTACTTC
once	15	TRBV7-2	.	TRBJ2-1	CASSLTSDSYNEQFF	TGTGCCAGCAGCTTGACTTCCGACTCCTACAATGAGCAGTTCTTC
.	13	TRBV5-1	.	TRBJ2-7	CASSSADHYEQYF	TGCGCCAGCAGCTCGGCCGACCACTACGAGCAGTACTTC
.	12	TRBV2	TRBD1	TRBJ2-1	CASRDREDEQFF	TGTGCCAGCAGGGACAGGGAAGACGAGCAGTTCTTC
.	15	TRBV12-5	.	TRBJ1-2	CASGPPETVRYGYTF	TGTGCTAGTGGTCCCCCCGAGACGGTACGCTATGGCTACACCTTC
.	16	TRBV9	.	TRBJ1-2	CASSVSGDLVHYGYTF	TGTGCCAGCAGCGTGTCGGGAGACCTCGTTCACTATGGCTACACCTTC